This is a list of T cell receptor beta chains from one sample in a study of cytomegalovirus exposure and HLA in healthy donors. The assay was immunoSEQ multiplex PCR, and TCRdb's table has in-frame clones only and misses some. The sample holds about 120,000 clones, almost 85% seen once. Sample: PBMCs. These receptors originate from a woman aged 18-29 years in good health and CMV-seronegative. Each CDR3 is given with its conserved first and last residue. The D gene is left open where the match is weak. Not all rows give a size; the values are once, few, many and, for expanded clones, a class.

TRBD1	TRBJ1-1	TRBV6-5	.	TGTGCCAGCAGTTACCGTAGGACAGGGGGCACTGAAGCTTTCTTT	CASSYRRTGGTEAFF
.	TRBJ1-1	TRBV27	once	TGTGCCAGCAGGAGTTGGGGACAGAACACTGAAGCTTTCTTT	CASRSWGQNTEAFF
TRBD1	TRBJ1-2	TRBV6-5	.	TGTGCCAGCAGTACCGGGGACAGGGGTGGCTACACCTTC	CASSTGDRGGYTF
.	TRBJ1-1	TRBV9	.	TGTGCCAGCAGCGTAGGAGTACAGGTTGAAGCTTTCTTT	CASSVGVQVEAFF
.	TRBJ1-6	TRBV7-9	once	TGTGCCAGCAGCAGAGAGGGGGATTCACCCCTCCACTTT	CASSREGDSPLHF
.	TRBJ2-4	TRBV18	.	TGTGCCAGCTCACCACGCACGGGTCCGGACATTCAGTACTTC	CASSPRTGPDIQYF
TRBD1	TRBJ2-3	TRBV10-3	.	TGTGCCATCAGTGAGTCGGGACAGAGCACAGATACGCAGTATTTT	CAISESGQSTDTQYF
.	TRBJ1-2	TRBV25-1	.	TGTGCCAGCAGTAGGGGGATGAGTGGCTACACCTTC	CASSRGMSGYTF
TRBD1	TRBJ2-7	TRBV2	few	TGTGCCAGTATAGAGACAGGGGTGCAGGACGAGCAGTACTTC	CASIETGVQDEQYF
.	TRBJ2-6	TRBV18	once	TGTGCCAGCTCACCCTCGGTCTCTGGGGCCAACGTCCTGACTTTC	CASSPSVSGANVLTF
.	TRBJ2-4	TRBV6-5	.	TGTGCCAGCAGTTACACAGCCAAAAACAGTCAGTACTTC	CASSYTAKNSQYF
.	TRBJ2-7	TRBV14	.	TGTGCCAGCAGCCTCTATAATCGTGGGCACGAGCAGTACTTC	CASSLYNRGHEQYF
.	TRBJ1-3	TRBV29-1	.	TGCAGCGTTGGAGAAGCTTTAAACACCATATATTTT	CSVGEALNTIYF
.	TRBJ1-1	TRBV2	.	TGTGCCAGCGTCGGGGAGTCCACTGAAGCTTTCTTT	CASVGESTEAFF
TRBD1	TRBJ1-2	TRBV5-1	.	TGCGCCAGCCGTCGGGACAGGGTGGACTATGGCTACACCTTC	CASRRDRVDYGYTF
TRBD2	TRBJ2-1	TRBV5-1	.	TGCGCCAGCAGCTTGGTGGGCAACGGACTAGCGGGGAACTCCTACAATGAGCAGTTCTTC	CASSLVGNGLAGNSYNEQFF
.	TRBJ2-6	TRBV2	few	TGTGCCAGCGGAAGCAACTCTGGGGCCAACGGCCTGACTTTC	CASGSNSGANGLTF
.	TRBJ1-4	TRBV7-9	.	TGTGCCAGCAGCCCCAGTTTCCACGCTAATGAAAAACTGTTTTTT	CASSPSFHANEKLFF
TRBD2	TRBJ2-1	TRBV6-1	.	TGTGCCAGCGCCCTTCAGCCTAGCGGGAGCAATGAGCAGTTCTTC	CASALQPSGSNEQFF
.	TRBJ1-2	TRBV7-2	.	TGTGCCAGCTACAGGAGTAACTATGGCTACACCTTC	CASYRSNYGYTF
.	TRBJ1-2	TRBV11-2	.	TGTGCCAGCAGCGCCGCGGGTCCCGAGGGTAGGACCTTC	CASSAAGPEGRTF
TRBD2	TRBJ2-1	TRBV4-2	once	TGTGCCAGCAGCCAAGAAACTAGCGGTTACTCCTACAATGAGCAGTTCTTC	CASSQETSGYSYNEQFF
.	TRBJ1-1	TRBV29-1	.	TGCAGCGTTGAGGGGACTAGGGATACTGAAGCTTTCTTT	CSVEGTRDTEAFF
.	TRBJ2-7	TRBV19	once	TGTGCCAGTAGTATAGTGGGAGGGGGAGAGCAGTACTTC	CASSIVGGGEQYF
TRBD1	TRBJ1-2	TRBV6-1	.	TGTGCCAGCAGTCCAGGGGACAGGGCCTATGGCTACACCTTC	CASSPGDRAYGYTF
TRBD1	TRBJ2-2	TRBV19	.	TGTGCCAGTACCGCGACAGGGGGGGCCGGGGAGCTGTTTTTT	CASTATGGAGELFF
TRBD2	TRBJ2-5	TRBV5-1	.	TGCGCCAGCAGCTTGGACAGCGGGGGGGCCCAAGAGACCCAGTACTTC	CASSLDSGGAQETQYF
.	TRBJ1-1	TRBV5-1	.	TGCGCCAGCAGCTTGGCCGCACAGAACACTGAAGCTTTCTTT	CASSLAAQNTEAFF
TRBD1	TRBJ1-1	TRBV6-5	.	TGTGCCAGCAGCCGACCCGGGACAGGAATCCTCGGAGCTTTCTTT	CASSRPGTGILGAFF
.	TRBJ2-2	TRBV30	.	TGTGCCTCCGGTGACTCCACCGGGGAGCTGTTTTTT	CASGDSTGELFF
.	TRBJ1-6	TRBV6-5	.	TGTGCCAGCAGTGCGGACATGAATTCACCCCTCCACTTT	CASSADMNSPLHF
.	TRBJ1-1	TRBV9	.	TGTGCCAGCAGCTCCGTCCCGAGGATTGAAGCTTTCTTT	CASSSVPRIEAFF
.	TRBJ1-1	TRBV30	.	TGTGCCTGGAGTATGAGGACTGAAGCTTTCTTT	CAWSMRTEAFF
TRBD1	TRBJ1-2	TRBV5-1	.	TGCGCCAGCAGCAGAGGACAGGATGGCTACACCTTC	CASSRGQDGYTF
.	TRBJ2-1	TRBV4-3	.	TGCGCCAGCAGCCAAGATCGTACTAGTCGCAATGAGCAGTTCTTC	CASSQDRTSRNEQFF
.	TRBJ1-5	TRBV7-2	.	TGTGCCAGCAGCTCCTTCAATCAGCCCCAGCATTTT	CASSSFNQPQHF
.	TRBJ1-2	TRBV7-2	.	TGTGCCAGCAGCTTAGATTCTATGGGGAGCGGCTACACCTTC	CASSLDSMGSGYTF